In its sample, the clone carrying this T cell receptor beta chain was seen a few times. No antigen is known for it. This CDR3 is built from 11 residues. V lost 5 bases, J lost 7 bases, and 8 bases lay in between. From germline, CDR1 is GTSNPN and CDR2 SVGIG (reference sequence). Generated by immunoSEQ multiplex PCR, the TCRdb table keeps only in-frame clones and is missing some. The table shows 2 million to 3 million clones, with roughly 93% occurring only once. This entry is derived from a study of shared clonotypes between healthy human individuals. Findings of the study overall: Several donors shared 4.5% to 6.5% of their naive CD4 clonotypes. Sorted-subset samples were not fully sequenced, rarefaction indicated. Among donors, sharing of clonotypes was expected to be affected by sequencing depth.

The receptor comes from a man aged 18 to 30 in good health. Some clones in this sample may be carry-over from other donors' samples. The sequenced sample was naive CD4+ T cells from PBMCs. Subset denoted: CD45RA+ positively selected. The chain employs TRBV30 and TRBJ2-2; a possible D gene is TRBD1 (5 bases). DNA for the CDR3: TGTGCCTGGGCAGGGTTCGGGGAGCTGTTTTTT. Amino acids: CAWAGFGELFF.